This is a list of T cell receptor beta chains from one sample in a study of blood T cell repertoires in COVID-19. Sequencing used immunoSEQ multiplex PCR; TCRdb keeps in-frame clones, though not all of them. The table lists a few hundred thousand clones, roughly nine tenths of them singletons. Sequenced material: peripheral blood. The origin of the receptors is a woman aged 40 to 49 who had recovered from COVID-19. CDR3s include the opening cysteine and the closing phenylalanine or tryptophan. The D gene is left open where the match is weak. Size is stated for part of the rows, as once, few or many counts, or as a class when the clone is expanded.

TRBJ1-4,.,13,.,TRBV19,TGTGCCAGTAGTATAGGTAGTAATGAAAAACTGTTTTTT,CASSIGSNEKLFF
TRBJ2-3,.,15,.,TRBV11-3,TGTGCCAGCAGCTTAGGCGTGGGCTATACAGATACGCAGTATTTT,CASSLGVGYTDTQYF
TRBJ2-1,.,15,.,TRBV5-4,TGTGCCAGCAGCTTGGGAGGGGGGGCTGTAGATGAGCAGTTCTTC,CASSLGGGAVDEQFF
TRBJ2-7,.,13,.,TRBV7-9,TGTGCCAGCAGCTCCGGGACATACTACGAGCAGTACTTC,CASSSGTYYEQYF
TRBJ1-6,.,17,TRBD1,TRBV4-2,TGTGCCAGCAGCCAATCAAACAGGGGCGCACATAATTCACCCCTCCACTTT,CASSQSNRGAHNSPLHF
TRBJ1-1,.,11,.,TRBV6-1,TGTGCCAGCAGGGGGGACTCTGAAGCTTTCTTT,CASRGDSEAFF
TRBJ2-5,few,15,.,TRBV4-3,TGCGCCAGCAGCCAAGACTTCAGGGCGCAAGAGACCCAGTACTTC,CASSQDFRAQETQYF
TRBJ1-6,.,15,TRBD1,TRBV27,TGTGCCAGCAGTCCGGCCGACAGGGGAAATTCACCCCTCCACTTT,CASSPADRGNSPLHF
TRBJ1-1,.,13,.,TRBV19,TGTGCCAGTAGGGGAGCCCCGAGCACTGAAGCTTTCTTT,CASRGAPSTEAFF
TRBJ1-1,few,15,.,TRBV7-2,TGTGCCAGCAGCTTAGCGGGAGGAACGGACACTGAAGCTTTCTTT,CASSLAGGTDTEAFF
TRBJ1-2,once,15,.,TRBV28,TGTGCCAGCAGGGTTCCGCTAGAAGCTAACTATGGCTACACCTTC,CASRVPLEANYGYTF
TRBJ2-2,.,13,TRBD1,TRBV6-5,TGTGCCAGCCGAGGGGGCGCCACCGGGGAGCTGTTTTTT,CASRGGATGELFF
TRBJ1-2,few,14,.,TRBV9,TGTGCCAGCAGCGTGGAGGCACTGGACTATGGCTACACCTTC,CASSVEALDYGYTF